The 12 T cell receptor beta chains below all came from one sample that was sequenced in a study of blood T cell repertoires in COVID-19. The repertoire was sequenced with immunoSEQ multiplex PCR; TCRdb's copy has only in-frame clones and lacks some. Here the sample spans about 260,000 clones, over 80% being singletons. Sequencing input: peripheral blood. The receptor source for this set is a woman aged 70-85 years with COVID-19, enrolled during active disease.

J is TRBJ1-1 and V is TRBV3-1 (or the pseudogene TRBV3-2), with D uncertain. CDR1 and CDR2 (germline): LGHDT, YNNKEL (reference sequence). Trimming shortened V by 3 bases and J by 0 bases, and 8 bases separated the two germline ends. The CDR3 sequence is 14 residues long. CDR3 in amino acids: CASSHREMNTEAFF. CDR3 DNA sequence: TGTGCCAGCAGCCATCGGGAGATGAACACTGAAGCTTTCTTT.

This clone was detected only a few times. V usage is TRBV7-9 and J usage is TRBJ1-3; D remains ambiguous. Germline CDR1 and CDR2: SEHNR and FQNEAQ (reference sequence). The CDR3 consists of 15 residues. V was clipped by 3 bases and J by 3 bases, with 12 bases between them. The CDR3 here is CASSFSGRFGNTIYF. The CDR3 coding sequence is TGTGCCAGCAGCTTCTCCGGCAGGTTTGGAAACACCATATATTTT.

The CDR3 nucleotides are TGTGCCTGCACCCCTCCGGGTGCCATCAATGGCTACACCTTC. Translated, it gives CACTPPGAINGYTF. J is TRBJ1-2 and V is TRBV30; unclear D gene. V was trimmed by 6 bases and J by 6 bases, leaving 20 bases between them. Germline V gene data show CDR1 as GTSNPN and CDR2 as SVGIG (reference sequence). The CDR3 runs 14 residues.

This chain connects TRBV4-1 to TRBJ2-5; a possible D gene is TRBD1 (6 bases). The V end was cut by 0 bases, the J end by 4 bases, with 18 bases between. CDR3 length equals 17 residues. Germline V gene lookup returns CDR1 MGHRA and CDR2 YSYEKL. CDR3 nucleotides: TGCGCCAGCAGCCAAGATCTTTACAGGGCCTCGGGAGAGACCCAGTACTTC. Translated, it gives CASSQDLYRASGETQYF.

The rearrangement links TRBV27 to TRBJ2-2; 9 positions match TRBD2. The J segment lost 1 base and the V segment lost 6 bases, leaving 6 bases of the junction unmatched. The CDR3 consists of 16 residues. Germline V gene data show CDR1 as MNHEY and CDR2 as SMNVEV (reference sequence). CDR3 amino acids: CASSHRLAENTGELFF. CDR3 sequence (DNA): TGTGCCAGCAGCCACAGACTAGCGGAGAACACCGGGGAGCTGTTTTTT.

This chain links TRBV24-1 with TRBJ1-2, with 7 bases lining up with TRBD1. The CDR3 is made up of 13 amino acids. V was clipped by 9 bases and J by 7 bases; unmatched bases: 10. Germline V gene data show CDR1 as KGHDR and CDR2 as SFDVKD. The CDR3, as DNA: TGTGCCACCTCGGACAGGAGCTTCGGTGGCTACACCTTC. Amino acids: CATSDRSFGGYTF.

This clone was seen a handful of times. This chain connects TRBV29-1 to TRBJ1-2; 12 bases are a match to TRBD1. This CDR3 is built from 15 residues. Trimming removed 4 bases from V and 7 bases from J; junction bases left unmatched: 10. Per germline, CDR1 SQVTM and CDR2 ANQGSEA. The CDR3 is CSVGRTGQGAVGYTF. CDR3 bases: TGCAGCGTTGGCCGAACGGGACAGGGGGCAGTTGGCTACACCTTC. The full variable domain, rest sourced from reference TRBV29-1 and TRBJ1-2, is SAVISQKPSRDICQRGTSLTIQCQVDSQVTMMFWYRQQPGQSLTLIATANQGSEATYESGFVIDKFPISRPNLTFSTLTVSNMSPEDSSIYLCSVGRTGQGAVGYTFGSGTRLTVV.

This clone was counted a single time. The chain is built from TRBV28 and TRBJ1-1; 8 bases agree with TRBD1. Germline CDR1 MDHEN, CDR2 SYDVKM. The V segment lost 7 bases and the J segment 1 base; nucleotides outside the gene matches: 8. The CDR3 has 15 amino acids. CDR3 amino acids: CASKTTGARNTEAFF. The CDR3 coding sequence is TGTGCCAGCAAAACGACAGGGGCCCGGAACACTGAAGCTTTCTTT. Complete variable domain (other parts from reference TRBV28 and TRBJ1-1): DVKVTQSSRYLVKRTGEKVFLECVQDMDHENMFWYRQDPGLGLRLIYFSYDVKMKEKGDIPEGYSVSREKKERFSLILESASTNQTSMYLCASKTTGARNTEAFFGQGTRLTVV.

The rearrangement joins TRBV27 to TRBJ2-2; 8 bases are a match to TRBD2. The ends lost 5 bases at V and 2 bases at J; junction bases unmatched: 4. This CDR3 contains 15 residues. Germline V gene lookup returns CDR1 MNHEY and CDR2 SMNVEV (reference sequence). The CDR3 DNA is TGTGCCAGCAGTCTACTAGCGGTAAACACCGGGGAGCTGTTTTTT. As protein: CASSLLAVNTGELFF.

The V gene is TRBV7-9, the J gene TRBJ2-3; 10 bases fit TRBD2. This CDR3 comprises 16 residues. CDR1 is SEHNR and CDR2 is FQNEAQ in the germline V gene (reference sequence). V gave up 7 bases and J gave up 8 bases; unmatched junction bases: 15. DNA for the CDR3: TGTGCCAGCACCTCTAGGATAGGACTAGCGGTTCCTACGCAGTATTTT. Translating it yields CASTSRIGLAVPTQYF.

The chain uses TRBV3-1 (or the pseudogene TRBV3-2) and TRBJ2-3; TRBD2 agrees at 12 bases. There are 18 residues in the CDR3. Per the germline V gene, CDR1 is LGHDT and CDR2 is YNNKEL (reference sequence). The V segment lost 10 bases and the J segment 4 bases; nucleotides outside the gene matches: 18. The CDR3 bases are TGTGCCACCTCCGACTTTGCCCTCGGACTAGCGGGACCAGATACGCAGTATTTT. Translation: CATSDFALGLAGPDTQYF.

The chain carries TRBV6-5 and TRBJ1-1; 10 positions agree with TRBD1. The junction had 9 bases not matched to a gene; V was cut back by 5 bases and J by 6 bases. The CDR3 contains 15 residues. CDR1 is MNHEY, CDR2 SVGAGI, per germline. CDR3 DNA sequence: TGTGCCAGCAGTCTCCCGGGACAGGGGATCCCTGAAGCTTTCTTT. Its protein product is CASSLPGQGIPEAFF.